This entry features one T cell receptor beta chain sequence. The data are from a study of blood T cells in healthy people across ages. PCR was performed a second time for roughly 7 to 12 cycles using a sample-barcoded 5' primer and a J-beta primer mix. Unique molecular identifiers of 12 random nucleotides labeled each cDNA. MiXCR, run by TCRdb on the 5' RACE reads, gives a single entry per CDR3 protein. Counted here are 650,000 to 1,000,000 distinct CDR3 sequences, under 40% occurring once; the ten biggest clones make up 13%. A minimum of 5.5 micrograms of total RNA was extracted per sample. The ends lost 6 bases at V and 7 bases at J; junction bases unmatched: 9. Germline values: CDR1 DFQATT, CDR2 SNEGSKA (reference sequence). The CDR3 runs 14 residues.

Material for sequencing was blood. The chain recombines TRBV20-1 with TRBJ2-1, with TRBD1 matching over 10 bases. The TCR was taken from a young man in good health. The CDR3 DNA reads as TGCAGTGCCCGGTTCGGGGACAGGGGTAATGAGCAGTTCTTC. Translating gives CSARFGDRGNEQFF.